What follows describes a single T cell receptor (beta chain). Which antigen it targets is not known. No clone much larger than this one lies a single base away; base qualities are absent. The sample comes from a study of human T cells and chemical hapten exposure (dated by TCRdb to about 2021). At the level of the whole study: For sensitization, 2% DPC in acetone was applied to a roughly 2 cm by roughly 2 cm area of upper inner arm skin. Patients additionally received weekly therapeutic DPC doses to the scalp throughout the approximately 25-week study period. Patch testing was performed on the upper back with Finn chambers containing 0.01% DPC, and the patch tests were scored after 6 days according to International Contact Dermatitis Research Group standards. The patient cohort, mostly female, included alopecia areata with under or over 50% scalp involvement, alopecia totalis and alopecia universalis. Libraries were combined into a pool for sequencing, and differences in TCR yield between samples came mainly from small differences in library volumes within the pool. The study tracked peripheral blood TCR repertoire changes in vivo during primary and secondary sensitization to the hapten diphenylcyclopropenone (DPC) in alopecia patients. Patient blood was sampled pre-sensitization (week 0) and at 2, 6 and about 24 weeks after DPC sensitization. For TCR sequencing, blood came from 25 to 35 alopecia patients at anywhere from one to four time points (pre-sensitization, 2, 6 and 24 weeks).

The time point label, as the study defines it: pre-sensitization, week 0. Interpreted using the paper, the treatment or condition label stands for: therapeutic diphenylcyclopropenone sensitization with weekly scalp DPC. At each patch-test visit, blood was drawn before the patch test was applied. Patients were eligible if aged 18 to 70, diagnosed with alopecia and judged suitable for DPC therapy, and pregnant patients were excluded. Total RNA was extracted from unfractionated whole blood collected in Tempus Blood RNA tubes. Points the paper makes about the study in general: Significantly more large CDR3 similarity clusters were formed by expanded TCRs than by pre-sensitization or healthy control sets, consistent with antigen-driven responses. Patch test score correlated positively with the number of PT1 expanded TCRs, reaching significance at thresholds 8, 16 and 32 but not at 4. DPC sensitization did not change the number of TCRs with a frequency above 1 in 1000, and there was no evidence of changes in global repertoire structure. After repeated subsampling, the strength of the expansion versus patch-test correlation and the threshold at which it became significant changed. Because all patients had alopecia, a presumed autoimmune disease, the immune response of the patients might differ from that of healthy individuals.

Libraries were constructed by RACE. This sample was sequenced with a NextSeq 500. Library preparation attached unique molecular identifiers to individual cDNA molecules for quantitative, reproducible TCR counting. Each blood RNA sample was used to sequence both TCR alpha and TCR beta chains. From the authors' description of their analysis: A median of around 96,000 TCRs per sample was observed, with a range of roughly 20,000 to 700,000. V, J and CDR3 annotation of the TCR reads was performed with the Decombinator software suite. Every sample was subsampled to the same number of TCRs (28,000) for the PS versus PT1 abundance plots. Expanded TCRs were defined as absent before sensitization and observed at least eight times at the 2-week time point. TCRdb trimmed public reads at Q25 via fastp, called clones via MiXCR and kept in-frame beta chains. Each entry merges the rows of one CDR3 protein and shows their most common DNA and genes. None of the V and J calls come from the authors' own analysis; TCRdb made them. The sample includes a few hundred thousand distinct CDR3 sequences, with approximately 7.5% observed a single time. The top ten clonotypes cover 1.2% of the sample.

This TCR derives from a man younger than 35 with alopecia areata. Some clones in this sample may be carry-over from other donors' samples. The sequenced sample was whole blood, obtained in connection with sensitization to the hapten diphenylcyclopropenone (DPC).

The CDR3 in this case is CASSQDGPGSGANEKLFF. The DNA is as follows: TGCGCCAGCAGCCAAGATGGCCCAGGTTCAGGAGCTAATGAAAAACTGTTTTTT. The chain is assembled from TRBV4-3 and TRBJ1-4; the D gene assignment is ambiguous. The junction shows trimming of 0 bases on V and 3 bases on J, plus 17 bases between the germline ends. Measured from the cysteine to the phenylalanine, the CDR3 is 18 residues long. Of the read, only the CDR3 DNA is kept; its 54 bases are in frame from base 1. The germline V gene sets CDR1 to LGHNA and CDR2 to YSLEER.